The 14 T cell receptor beta chains presented below share a single source sample, sequenced in a study of T cell repertoires in cytomegalovirus infection. MiXCR, run by TCRdb on the reads, gives a single entry per CDR3 protein. The profile shows about 330,000 distinct CDR3 sequences, approximately 9.5% of them singletons. Material: PBMCs. The receptors stem from a human donor in good health (CMV status not recorded). Some clones in this sample may be carry-over from other donors' samples.

This clonotype was detected ten times or more. The chain combines TRBV19 with TRBJ2-5; D perhaps matches TRBD1 (6 bases). CDR1 and CDR2 (germline): LNHDA, SQIVND (reference sequence). The V end lost 4 bases, the J end lost 4 bases, and 13 bases lay between the germline ends. The CDR3 has 14 residues. The CDR3 reads CASSTNRVGETQYF. Here the CDR3 DNA reads TGTGCCAGTAGTACTAACAGGGTAGGAGAGACCCAGTACTTC.

The table lists this clonotype with many counts. The chain has TRBV25-1 and TRBJ1-2; D is possibly TRBD1 (5 bases). The CDR3 has 18 residues. Germline V lookup: CDR1 MGHDK, CDR2 SYGVNS. V was trimmed by 3 bases and J by 4 bases, leaving 24 bases between them. CDR3 bases: TGTGCCAGCAGTGAGTCGCTGGGGGGGTCCGGCAGACCCTATGGCTACACCTTC. It translates to CASSESLGGSGRPYGYTF.

The sample holds many counts of this clonotype. The chain combines TRBV7-9 with TRBJ1-1; D is unclear. Germline V gene sequence: CDR1 SEHNR, CDR2 FQNEAQ (reference sequence). The CDR3 contains 15 residues. V lost 1 base, J lost 0 bases, and 9 bases lay in between. The CDR3 protein is CASSLGLILNTEAFF. CDR3 in DNA: TGTGCCAGCAGCTTAGGACTGATTTTGAACACTGAAGCTTTCTTT. Filled out from reference TRBV7-9 and TRBJ1-1, the complete variable domain reads DTGVSQNPRHKITKRGQNVTFRCDPISEHNRLYWYRQTLGQGPEFLTYFQNEAQLEKSRLLSDRFSAERPKGSFSTLEIQRTEQGDSAMYLCASSLGLILNTEAFFGQGTRLTVV.

This clonotype was seen many times. This chain links TRBV5-1 with TRBJ1-1; tentatively, D is TRBD1 (5 bases). The CDR3 has 14 residues. The V gene lost 5 bases and the J gene lost 4 bases, with 15 bases spanning the gap. Germline V gives CDR1 SGHRS, CDR2 YFSETQ. The CDR3 DNA reads TGCGCCAGCAGTTTGACAGCAGGGAGCACTGAAGCTTTCTTT. Amino acids: CASSLTAGSTEAFF.

This clonotype was found a few times. The rearrangement joins TRBV7-2 to TRBJ2-1; 9 bases agree with TRBD1. There are 15 residues in the CDR3. The V segment lost 3 bases and the J segment 3 bases; nucleotides outside the gene matches: 3. CDR1 SGHTA and CDR2 FQGNSA come from the germline V gene. CDR3 nucleotides: TGTGCCAGCAGCTTGACAGGGGGGATCTACAATGAGCAGTTCTTC. This translates into CASSLTGGIYNEQFF.

For this clonotype: A far larger clone is one nucleotide away, so this likely arose from a read error. The chain couples TRBV7-6 to TRBJ2-2; D is undetermined. V was pared by 0 bases and J by 3 bases, with 2 bases between. The CDR3 length is 13 residues. CDR1 is SGHVS, CDR2 FNYEAQ, per germline. The chain's CDR3 is CASSLAHTGELFF. In DNA, the CDR3 is TGTGCCAGCAGCTTAGCGCACACCGGGGAGCTGTTTTTT.

This clonotype was seen only a few times. This chain uses TRBV7-2 with TRBJ1-1; D possibly corresponds to TRBD1 (6 bases). Germline lookup yields CDR1 SGHTA and CDR2 FQGNSA. Trimming shortened V by 5 bases and J by 0 bases, and 19 bases separated the two germline ends. The CDR3 runs 17 residues. CDR3 nucleotides: TGTGCCAGCAGCCTGACAGGAATCCAAGGTATGAACACTGAAGCTTTCTTT. Residues: CASSLTGIQGMNTEAFF.

The chain combines TRBV5-1 with TRBJ2-2, with D perhaps assigned TRBD1 or TRBD2 (5 bases each). The CDR3 runs 16 residues. Germline assignment: CDR1 SGHRS and CDR2 YFSETQ. Trimming took off 4 bases at V and 1 base at J, with 14 bases between the two ends. CDR3 DNA sequence: TGCGCCAGCAGCACGGGACGGCCACAGAACACCGGGGAGCTGTTTTTT. It yields the protein CASSTGRPQNTGELFF.

The chain uses TRBV3-1 and TRBJ2-6; 14 nucleotides agree with TRBD2. The length of the CDR3 is 18 residues. V lost 1 base to trimming and J lost 13 bases; unmatched junction nucleotides: 12. The germline gives CDR1 LGHDT, CDR2 YNNKEL (reference sequence). CDR3 region: CASSQVWGLAGVVDVLTF. CDR3 sequence (DNA): TGTGCCAGCAGCCAAGTTTGGGGACTAGCGGGAGTAGTTGATGTCCTGACTTTC.

Here the CDR3 reads CASSVSGGFPETQYF. In nucleotides, the CDR3 is TGTGCCAGCAGCGTTAGCGGGGGGTTCCCCGAGACGCAGTATTTT. The chain joins TRBV7-4 to TRBJ2-3, with TRBD2 matching over 10 bases. With V trimmed by 5 bases and J by 9 bases, 11 bases remained unmatched. CDR3 length equals 15 residues. Germline CDR1 SGHVT, CDR2 SQSDAQ. Based on the CDR3 plus reference TRBV7-4 and TRBJ2-3, the full variable domain is GAGVSQSPRYKVAKRGRDVALRCDSISGHVTLYWYRQTLGQGSEVLTYSQSDAQRDKSGRPSGRFSAERPERSVSTLKIQRTEQGDSAVYLCASSVSGGFPETQYFGPGTRLTVL.

This clonotype was seen more than once but under ten times. This chain uses TRBV30 with TRBJ2-1; possible D gene TRBD2, 6 bases. This CDR3 region has 13 residues. Trimming removed 2 bases at V and 6 bases at J, with 11 bases between. Germline CDR1 and CDR2: GTSNPN and SVGIG (reference sequence). CDR3 coding DNA: TGTGCCTGGAGTCCGGGAGCCACCAATGAGCAGTTCTTC. It codes for CAWSPGATNEQFF.

This clonotype came up many times. The chain is built from TRBV20-1 and TRBJ1-5; D unclear. The CDR3 totals 15 residues. Between the trimmed V and J ends, which lost 0 bases and 4 bases, there was a span of 13 bases. Germline CDR1 and CDR2: DFQATT and SNEGSKA (reference sequence). The CDR3 protein is CSARDPEGRNQPQHF. CDR3 DNA: TGCAGTGCTAGAGATCCGGAAGGGAGGAATCAGCCCCAGCATTTT.

This clonotype appeared a few times. The genes are TRBV19 and TRBJ2-3; unclear D gene. The CDR3 contains 14 residues. V dropped 3 bases and J dropped 3 bases, with 10 bases sitting between them. CDR1 is LNHDA, CDR2 SQIVND, per germline (reference sequence). The CDR3 DNA follows: TGTGCCAGTAGTATGAGTCGGACGACAGATACGCAGTATTTT. It is translated as CASSMSRTTDTQYF.

There are a few counts of this clonotype. The gene calls are TRBV6-6 and TRBJ1-2; maybe TRBD1 (6 bases). Trimming stripped 1 base from V and 8 bases from J, with 17 bases between. The CDR3 consists of 15 residues. Germline V gene sequence: CDR1 MNHNY, CDR2 SVGAGI (reference sequence). The CDR3 sequence: CASSYLYRDKLGYTF. The CDR3 bases are TGTGCCAGCAGTTACTTATATCGGGACAAATTAGGCTACACCTTC.